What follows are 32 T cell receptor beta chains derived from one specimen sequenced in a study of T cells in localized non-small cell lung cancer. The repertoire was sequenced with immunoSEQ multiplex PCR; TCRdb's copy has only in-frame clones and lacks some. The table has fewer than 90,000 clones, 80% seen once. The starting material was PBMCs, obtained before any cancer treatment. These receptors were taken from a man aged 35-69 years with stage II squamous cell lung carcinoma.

As DNA, the CDR3 is TGTGCCAGCGGCAATTGGAATACATTATACAATGAGCAGTTCTTC. Amino acids: CASGNWNTLYNEQFF. The chain is built from TRBV6-1 and TRBJ2-1; D unresolved. The V and J ends lost 8 bases and 4 bases respectively, with 18 bases between them. The length of the CDR3 is 15 residues. Germline V gives CDR1 MNHNS, CDR2 SASEGT.

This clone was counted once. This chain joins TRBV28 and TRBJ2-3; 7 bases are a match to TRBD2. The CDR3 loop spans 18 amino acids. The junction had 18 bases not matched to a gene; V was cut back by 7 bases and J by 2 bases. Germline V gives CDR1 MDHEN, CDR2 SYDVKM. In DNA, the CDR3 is TGTGCCAGCACCACCTCCAACCCCCTGGCGGGGGACACAGATACGCAGTATTTT. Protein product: CASTTSNPLAGDTDTQYF. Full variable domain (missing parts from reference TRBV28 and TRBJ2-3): DVKVTQSSRYLVKRTGEKVFLECVQDMDHENMFWYRQDPGLGLRLIYFSYDVKMKEKGDIPEGYSVSREKKERFSLILESASTNQTSMYLCASTTSNPLAGDTDTQYFGPGTRLTVL.

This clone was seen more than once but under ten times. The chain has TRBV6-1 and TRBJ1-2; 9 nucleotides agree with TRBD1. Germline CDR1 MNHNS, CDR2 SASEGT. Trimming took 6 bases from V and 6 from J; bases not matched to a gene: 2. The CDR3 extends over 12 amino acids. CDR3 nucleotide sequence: TGTGCCAGCAGGGGACAGGGTAATGGCTACACCTTC. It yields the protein CASRGQGNGYTF.

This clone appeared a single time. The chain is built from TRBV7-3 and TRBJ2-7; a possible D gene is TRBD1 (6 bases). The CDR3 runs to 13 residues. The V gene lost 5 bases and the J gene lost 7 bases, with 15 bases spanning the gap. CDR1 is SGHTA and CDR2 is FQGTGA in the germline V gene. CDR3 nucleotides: TGTGCCAGCAGCCGCTTGGCCGGGACAGAGCAGTACTTC. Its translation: CASSRLAGTEQYF.

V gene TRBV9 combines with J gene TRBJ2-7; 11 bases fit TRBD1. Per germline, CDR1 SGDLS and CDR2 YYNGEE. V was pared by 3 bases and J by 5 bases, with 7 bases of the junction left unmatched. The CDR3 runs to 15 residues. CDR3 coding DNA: TGTGCCAGCAGCGGAAGCGGGACAGGGGGGGACGAGCAGTACTTC. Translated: CASSGSGTGGDEQYF. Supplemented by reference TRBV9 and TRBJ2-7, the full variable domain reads DSGVTQTPKHLITATGQRVTLRCSPRSGDLSVYWYQQSLDQGLQFLIQYYNGEERAKGNILERFSAQQFPDLHSELNLSSLELGDSALYFCASSGSGTGGDEQYFGPGTRLTVT.

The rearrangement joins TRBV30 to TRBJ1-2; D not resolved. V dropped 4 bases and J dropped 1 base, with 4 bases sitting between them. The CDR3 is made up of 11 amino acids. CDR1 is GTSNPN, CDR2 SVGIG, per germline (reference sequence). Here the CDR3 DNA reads TGTGCCTGGAAATATAACTATGGCTACACCTTC. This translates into CAWKYNYGYTF.

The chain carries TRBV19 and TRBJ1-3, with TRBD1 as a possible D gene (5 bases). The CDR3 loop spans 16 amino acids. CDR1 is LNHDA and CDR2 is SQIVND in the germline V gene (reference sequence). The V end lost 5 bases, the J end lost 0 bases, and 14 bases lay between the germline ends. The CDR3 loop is CASSPGGASSGNTIYF. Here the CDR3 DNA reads TGTGCCAGTAGTCCAGGAGGGGCGAGCTCTGGAAACACCATATATTTT.

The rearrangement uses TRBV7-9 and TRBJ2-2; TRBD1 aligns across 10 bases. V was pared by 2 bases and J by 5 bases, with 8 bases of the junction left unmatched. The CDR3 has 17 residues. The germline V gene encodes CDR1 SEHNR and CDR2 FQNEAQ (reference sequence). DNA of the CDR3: TGTGCCAGCAGCTTACCTCGGGACAGGGGTGGTACCGGGGAGCTGTTTTTT. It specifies CASSLPRDRGGTGELFF.

The CDR3: CASSFTGGAAYNEQFF. Here the CDR3 DNA reads TGCGCCAGCAGCTTTACAGGGGGCGCCGCCTACAATGAGCAGTTCTTC. The V and J genes are TRBV5-1 and TRBJ2-1; 9 positions match TRBD1. J was trimmed by 2 bases and V by 2 bases; bases with no gene match: 5. The CDR3 is 16 residues long. The V gene's germline CDR1 is SGHRS and CDR2 YFSETQ.

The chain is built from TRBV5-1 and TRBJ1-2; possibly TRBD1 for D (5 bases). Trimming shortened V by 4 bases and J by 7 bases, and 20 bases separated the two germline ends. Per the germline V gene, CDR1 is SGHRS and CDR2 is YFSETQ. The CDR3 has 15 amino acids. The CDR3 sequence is CASSDTGPFASGYTF. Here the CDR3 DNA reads TGCGCCAGCAGCGATACAGGCCCCTTCGCGAGTGGCTACACCTTC.

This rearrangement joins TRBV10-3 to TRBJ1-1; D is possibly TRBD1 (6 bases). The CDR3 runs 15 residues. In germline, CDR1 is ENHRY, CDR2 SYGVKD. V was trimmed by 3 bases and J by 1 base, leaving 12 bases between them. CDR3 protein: CAISESGTRNTEAFF. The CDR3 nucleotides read TGTGCCATCAGTGAAAGTGGGACAAGGAACACTGAAGCTTTCTTT.

CDR3 loop: CASSLEDQPQHF. CDR3 DNA: TGTGCCAGCAGCTTAGAAGATCAGCCCCAGCATTTT. This chain connects TRBV7-9 to TRBJ1-5, with D unclear. Per the germline V gene, CDR1 is SEHNR and CDR2 is FQNEAQ (reference sequence). CDR3 length: 12 amino acids. Trimming pared 1 base from V and 5 bases from J, leaving 3 bases between.

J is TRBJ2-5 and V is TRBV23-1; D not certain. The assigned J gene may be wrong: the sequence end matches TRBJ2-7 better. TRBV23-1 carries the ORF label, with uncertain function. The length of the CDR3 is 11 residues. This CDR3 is CASALRCEQYF. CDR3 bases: TGCGCCAGCGCTCTAAGGTGCGAGCAGTACTTC.

The CDR3 nucleotides read TGTGCCAGCAGTTCCATGACTGCGGGCGAGCAGTACTTC. Protein sequence: CASSSMTAGEQYF. V and J are TRBV28 and TRBJ2-7; D is perhaps TRBD2 (5 bases). V gave up 4 bases and J gave up 6 bases, with 13 bases separating them. CDR1 and CDR2 from the germline V gene are MDHEN and SYDVKM. The CDR3 runs 13 residues.

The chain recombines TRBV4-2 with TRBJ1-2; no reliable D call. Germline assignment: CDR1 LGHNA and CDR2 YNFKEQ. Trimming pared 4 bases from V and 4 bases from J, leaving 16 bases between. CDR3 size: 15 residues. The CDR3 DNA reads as TGTGCCAGCAGCCCCCCGGGCAGCGAGGGCTATGGCTACACCTTC. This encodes CASSPPGSEGYGYTF.

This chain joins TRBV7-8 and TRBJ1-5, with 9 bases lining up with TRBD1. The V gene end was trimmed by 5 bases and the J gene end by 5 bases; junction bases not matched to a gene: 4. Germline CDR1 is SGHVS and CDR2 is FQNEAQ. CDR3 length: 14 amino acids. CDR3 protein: CASSPDRGDQPQHF. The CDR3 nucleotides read TGTGCCAGCAGCCCGGACAGGGGAGATCAGCCCCAGCATTTT.

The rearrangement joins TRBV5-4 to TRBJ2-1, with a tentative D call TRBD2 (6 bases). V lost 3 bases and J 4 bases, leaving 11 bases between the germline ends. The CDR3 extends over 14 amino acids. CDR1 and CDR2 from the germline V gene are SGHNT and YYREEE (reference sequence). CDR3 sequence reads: CASSSGLMYNEQFF. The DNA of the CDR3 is TGTGCCAGCAGCTCCGGACTAATGTACAATGAGCAGTTCTTC.

In DNA, the CDR3 is TGTGCCAGCAGTTCACTGACTAGCGGGGGGGCCCCATTCTTC. Encoded protein: CASSSLTSGGAPFF. The rearrangement uses TRBV6-5 and TRBJ2-1, with TRBD2 identical over 14 bases. This CDR3 is built from 14 residues. V lost 4 bases to trimming and J lost 16 bases; unmatched junction nucleotides: 9. The germline gives CDR1 MNHEY, CDR2 SVGAGI.

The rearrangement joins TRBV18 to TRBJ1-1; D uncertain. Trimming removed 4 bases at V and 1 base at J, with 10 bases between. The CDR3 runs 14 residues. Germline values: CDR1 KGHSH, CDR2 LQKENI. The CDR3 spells CASSLRSANTEAFF. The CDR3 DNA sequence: TGTGCCAGCTCACTCAGATCAGCGAACACTGAAGCTTTCTTT.

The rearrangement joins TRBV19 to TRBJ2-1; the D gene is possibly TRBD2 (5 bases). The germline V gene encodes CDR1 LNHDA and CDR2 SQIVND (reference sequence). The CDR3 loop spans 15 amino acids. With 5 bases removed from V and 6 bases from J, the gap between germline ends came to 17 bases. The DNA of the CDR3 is TGTGCCAGTAGTCTCCTTACGGGGTCATTCAATGAGCAGTTCTTC. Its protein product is CASSLLTGSFNEQFF. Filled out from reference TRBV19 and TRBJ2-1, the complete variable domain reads DGGITQSPKYLFRKEGQNVTLSCEQNLNHDAMYWYRQDPGQGLRLIYYSQIVNDFQKGDIAEGYSVSREKKESFPLTVTSAQKNPTAFYLCASSLLTGSFNEQFFGPGTRLTVL.

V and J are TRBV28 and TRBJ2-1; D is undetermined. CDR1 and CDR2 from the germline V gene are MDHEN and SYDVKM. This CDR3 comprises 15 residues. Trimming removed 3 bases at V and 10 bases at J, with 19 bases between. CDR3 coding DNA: TGTGCCAGCAGTTTCCGCAGGCCCGCACATGGGGAGCAGTTCTTC. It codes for CASSFRRPAHGEQFF. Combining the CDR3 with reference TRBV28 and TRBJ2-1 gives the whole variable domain DVKVTQSSRYLVKRTGEKVFLECVQDMDHENMFWYRQDPGLGLRLIYFSYDVKMKEKGDIPEGYSVSREKKERFSLILESASTNQTSMYLCASSFRRPAHGEQFFGPGTRLTVL.

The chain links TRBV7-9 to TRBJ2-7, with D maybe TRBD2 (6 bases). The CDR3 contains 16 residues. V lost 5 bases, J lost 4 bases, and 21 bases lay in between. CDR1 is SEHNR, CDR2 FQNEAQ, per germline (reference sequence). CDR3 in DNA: TGTGCCAGCAGCACGATGGCAGCGCTGGAGGGTTACGAGCAGTACTTC. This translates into CASSTMAALEGYEQYF.

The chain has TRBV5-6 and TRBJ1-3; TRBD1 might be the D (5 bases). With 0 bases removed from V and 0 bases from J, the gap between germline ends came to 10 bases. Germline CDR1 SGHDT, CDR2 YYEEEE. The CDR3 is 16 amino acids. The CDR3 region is CASSLAGQSSGNTIYF. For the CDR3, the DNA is TGTGCCAGCAGCTTGGCAGGGCAGAGCTCTGGAAACACCATATATTTT. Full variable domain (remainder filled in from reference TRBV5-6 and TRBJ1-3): DAGVTQSPTHLIKTRGQQVTLRCSPKSGHDTVSWYQQALGQGPQFIFQYYEEEERQRGNFPDRFSGHQFPNYSSELNVNALLLGDSALYLCASSLAGQSSGNTIYFGEGSWLTVV.

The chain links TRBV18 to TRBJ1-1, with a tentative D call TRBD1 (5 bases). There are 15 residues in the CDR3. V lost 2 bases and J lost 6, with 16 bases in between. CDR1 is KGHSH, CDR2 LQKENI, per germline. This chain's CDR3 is CASSPTRDDFSEAFF. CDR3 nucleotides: TGTGCCAGCTCACCAACGAGGGACGACTTTTCTGAAGCTTTCTTT.

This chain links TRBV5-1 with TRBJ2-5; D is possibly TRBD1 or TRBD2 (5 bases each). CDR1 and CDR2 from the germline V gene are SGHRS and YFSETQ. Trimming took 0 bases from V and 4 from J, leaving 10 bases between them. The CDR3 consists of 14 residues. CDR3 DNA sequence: TGCGCCAGCAGCTTGGCCTCAGGGACAGAGACCCAGTACTTC. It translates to CASSLASGTETQYF.

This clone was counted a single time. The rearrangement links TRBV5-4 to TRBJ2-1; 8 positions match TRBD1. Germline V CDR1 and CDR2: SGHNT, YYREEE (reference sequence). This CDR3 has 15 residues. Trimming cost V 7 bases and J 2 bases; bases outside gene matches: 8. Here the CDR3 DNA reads TGTGCCAGCGGCTCACCGGGACAGGCCTACAATGAGCAGTTCTTC. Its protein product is CASGSPGQAYNEQFF.

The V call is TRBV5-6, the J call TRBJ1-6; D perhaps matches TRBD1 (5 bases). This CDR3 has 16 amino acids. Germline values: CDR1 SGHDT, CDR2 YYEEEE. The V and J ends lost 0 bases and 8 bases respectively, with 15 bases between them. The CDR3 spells CASSLGWTGGHSPLHF. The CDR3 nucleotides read TGTGCCAGCAGCTTGGGCTGGACCGGGGGACATTCACCCCTCCACTTT. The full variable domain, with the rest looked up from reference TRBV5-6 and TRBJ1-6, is DAGVTQSPTHLIKTRGQQVTLRCSPKSGHDTVSWYQQALGQGPQFIFQYYEEEERQRGNFPDRFSGHQFPNYSSELNVNALLLGDSALYLCASSLGWTGGHSPLHFGNGTRLTVT.

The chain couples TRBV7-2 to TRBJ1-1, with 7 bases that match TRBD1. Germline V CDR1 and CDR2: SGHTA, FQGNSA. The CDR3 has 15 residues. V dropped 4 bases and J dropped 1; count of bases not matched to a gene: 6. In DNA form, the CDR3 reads TGTGCCAGCAGCTCAGGGGGACGGCCGAACACTGAAGCTTTCTTT. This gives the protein CASSSGGRPNTEAFF. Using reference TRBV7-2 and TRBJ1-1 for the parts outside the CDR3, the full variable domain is GAGVSQSPSNKVTEKGKDVELRCDPISGHTALYWYRQSLGQGLEFLIYFQGNSAPDKSGLPSDRFSAERTGGSVSTLTIQRTQQEDSAVYLCASSSGGRPNTEAFFGQGTRLTVV.

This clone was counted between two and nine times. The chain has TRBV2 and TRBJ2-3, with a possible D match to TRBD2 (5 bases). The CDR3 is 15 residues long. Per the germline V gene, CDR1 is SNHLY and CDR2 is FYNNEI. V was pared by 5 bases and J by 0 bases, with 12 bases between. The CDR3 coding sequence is TGTGCCAGCAGTAGTCTAGCAGATAGCACAGATACGCAGTATTTT. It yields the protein CASSSLADSTDTQYF.

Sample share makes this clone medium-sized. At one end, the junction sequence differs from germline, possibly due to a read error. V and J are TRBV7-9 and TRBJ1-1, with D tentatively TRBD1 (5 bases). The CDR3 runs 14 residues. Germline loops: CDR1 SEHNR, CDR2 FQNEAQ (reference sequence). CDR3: CASSLERGSPKGLF. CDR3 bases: TGTGCCAGCAGCTTAGAGAGGGGCAGCCCCAAGGGGCTCTTT. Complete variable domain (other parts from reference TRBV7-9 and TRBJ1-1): DTGVSQNPRHKITKRGQNVTFRCDPISEHNRLYWYRQTLGQGPEFLTYFQNEAQLEKSRLLSDRFSAERPKGSFSTLEIQRTEQGDSAMYLCASSLERGSPKGLFGQGTRLTVV.

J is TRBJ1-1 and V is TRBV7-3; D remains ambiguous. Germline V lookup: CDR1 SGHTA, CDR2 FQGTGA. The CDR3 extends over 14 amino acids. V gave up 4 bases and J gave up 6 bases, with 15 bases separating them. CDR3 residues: CASSSFTSVPEAFF. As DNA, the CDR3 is TGTGCCAGCAGCTCCTTTACCTCAGTCCCTGAAGCTTTCTTT.

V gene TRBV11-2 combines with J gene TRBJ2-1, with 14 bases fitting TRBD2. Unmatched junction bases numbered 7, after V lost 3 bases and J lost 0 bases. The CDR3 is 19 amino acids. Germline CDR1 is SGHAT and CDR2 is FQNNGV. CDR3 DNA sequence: TGTGCCAGCAGCTTGCCCAGGACTAGCGGGGGGAGCTCCTACAATGAGCAGTTCTTC. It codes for CASSLPRTSGGSSYNEQFF.